These 6 T cell receptor beta chains were all obtained from the same sample, sequenced in a study of shared clonotypes between healthy human individuals. The assay was immunoSEQ multiplex PCR, and TCRdb's table has in-frame clones only and misses some. The sample has 2 million to 2.5 million clones, around 95% seen once; the top ten hold 0.13%. The sample consisted of naive CD4+ T cells sorted from blood. The sample's subset: CD45RA+ positively selected. The source is a man between 18 and 29 years old in good health.

The chain has TRBV5-1 and TRBJ2-7; 8 nucleotides align to TRBD1. V lost 4 bases to trimming and J lost 2 bases; unmatched junction nucleotides: 8. This CDR3 has 15 amino acids. Per the germline V gene, CDR1 is SGHRS and CDR2 is YFSETQ. The CDR3 bases are TGCGCCAGCAGCCCTAGGACAGGGTTACCCTACGAGCAGTACTTC. Residues: CASSPRTGLPYEQYF. Full variable domain (missing parts from reference TRBV5-1 and TRBJ2-7): KAGVTQTPRYLIKTRGQQVTLSCSPISGHRSVSWYQQTPGQGLQFLFEYFSETQRNKGNFPGRFSGRQFSNSRSEMNVSTLELGDSALYLCASSPRTGLPYEQYFGPGTRLTVT.

The chain employs TRBV7-9 and TRBJ1-6; D call uncertain. The germline V and J ends were trimmed by 1 base and 6 bases, with 7 bases remaining between them. From germline, CDR1 is SEHNR and CDR2 FQNEAQ (reference sequence). The CDR3 extends over 14 amino acids. The CDR3 sequence: CASSLDSSNSPLHF. CDR3 DNA sequence: TGTGCCAGCAGCTTAGACAGTTCTAATTCACCCCTCCACTTT.

This chain links TRBV2 with TRBJ1-4; D is unclear. The germline gives CDR1 SNHLY, CDR2 FYNNEI. The CDR3 is 13 amino acids. The V end was cut by 7 bases, the J end by 4 bases, with 10 bases between. The CDR3 sequence is CASKVGINEKLFF. The CDR3, as DNA: TGTGCCAGCAAGGTGGGGATTAATGAAAAACTGTTTTTT.

The V call is TRBV9, the J call TRBJ2-5; 9 bases are a match to TRBD2. The junction had 10 bases not matched to a gene; V was cut back by 3 bases and J by 4 bases. CDR1 SGDLS and CDR2 YYNGEE come from the germline V gene. The CDR3 spans 16 residues. Written as DNA, the CDR3 is TGTGCCAGCAGCGCCAGTAGCGGGGGATTTTTAGAGACCCAGTACTTC. Its protein is CASSASSGGFLETQYF.

This clone was observed once. The chain couples TRBV6-5 to TRBJ1-4; 7 positions agree with TRBD1. V trimming: 5 bases; J trimming: 0 bases; junction bases outside the gene matches: 3. The germline V gene has CDR1 MNHEY and CDR2 SVGAGI. This CDR3 has 15 amino acids. Here the CDR3 reads CASSKTGATNEKLFF. DNA of the CDR3: TGTGCCAGCAGTAAAACAGGGGCAACTAATGAAAAACTGTTTTTT.

The V call is TRBV10-2, the J call TRBJ2-1, with TRBD1 identical over 7 bases. The CDR3 is 14 residues long. CDR1 and CDR2 (germline): WSHSY, SAAADI. Trimming cost V 5 bases and J 5 bases; bases outside gene matches: 6. CDR3 bases: TGCGCCAGCAGTCCGGGACAGAGGAACAATGAGCAGTTCTTC. Protein product: CASSPGQRNNEQFF.